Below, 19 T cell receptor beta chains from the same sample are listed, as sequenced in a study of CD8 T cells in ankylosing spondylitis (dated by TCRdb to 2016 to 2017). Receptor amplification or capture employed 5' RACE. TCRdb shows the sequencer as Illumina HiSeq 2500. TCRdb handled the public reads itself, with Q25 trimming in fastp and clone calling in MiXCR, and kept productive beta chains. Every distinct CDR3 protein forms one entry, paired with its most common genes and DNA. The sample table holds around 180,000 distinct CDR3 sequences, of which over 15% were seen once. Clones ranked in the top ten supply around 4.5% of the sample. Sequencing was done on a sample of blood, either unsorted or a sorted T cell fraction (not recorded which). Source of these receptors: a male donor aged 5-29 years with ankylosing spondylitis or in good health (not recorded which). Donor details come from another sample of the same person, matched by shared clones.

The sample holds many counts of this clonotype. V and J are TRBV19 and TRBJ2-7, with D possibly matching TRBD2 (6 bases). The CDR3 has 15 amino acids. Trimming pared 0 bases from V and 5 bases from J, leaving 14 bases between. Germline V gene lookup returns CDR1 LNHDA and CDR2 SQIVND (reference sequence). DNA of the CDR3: TGTGCCAGTAGTATAGACTCCGGGACTCCTAACGAGCAGTACTTC. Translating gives CASSIDSGTPNEQYF.

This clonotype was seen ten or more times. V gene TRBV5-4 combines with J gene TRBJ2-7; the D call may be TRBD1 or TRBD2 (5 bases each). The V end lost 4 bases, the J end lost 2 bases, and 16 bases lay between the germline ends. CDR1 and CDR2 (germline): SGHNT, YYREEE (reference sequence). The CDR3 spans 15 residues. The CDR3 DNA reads TGTGCCAGCAGCCCGGGGCCCCCTTCCCCCTACGAGCAGTACTTC. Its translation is CASSPGPPSPYEQYF.

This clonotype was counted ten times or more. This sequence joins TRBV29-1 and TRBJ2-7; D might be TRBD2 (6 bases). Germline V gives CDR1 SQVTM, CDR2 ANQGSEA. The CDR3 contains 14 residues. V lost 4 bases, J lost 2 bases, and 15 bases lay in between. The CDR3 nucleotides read TGCAGCGTTGGATCAGGGACTGCTACCTACGAGCAGTACTTC. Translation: CSVGSGTATYEQYF.

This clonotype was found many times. The CDR3 sequence is CASSFRTENTEAFF. In nucleotides, the CDR3 is TGTGCCAGCAGCTTCAGGACAGAGAACACTGAAGCTTTCTTT. The rearrangement links TRBV5-6 to TRBJ1-1; maybe TRBD1 (6 bases). The CDR3 is 14 residues long. The V end lost 2 bases, the J end lost 1 base, and 9 bases lay between the germline ends. CDR1 is SGHDT and CDR2 is YYEEEE in the germline V gene.

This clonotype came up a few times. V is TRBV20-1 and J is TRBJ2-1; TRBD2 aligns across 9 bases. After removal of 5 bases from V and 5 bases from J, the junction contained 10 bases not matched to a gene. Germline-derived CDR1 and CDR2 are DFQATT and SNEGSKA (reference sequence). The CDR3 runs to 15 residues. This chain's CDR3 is CSAPTGTSQNNEQFF. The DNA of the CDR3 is TGCAGTGCTCCCACCGGGACTAGCCAAAACAATGAGCAGTTCTTC.

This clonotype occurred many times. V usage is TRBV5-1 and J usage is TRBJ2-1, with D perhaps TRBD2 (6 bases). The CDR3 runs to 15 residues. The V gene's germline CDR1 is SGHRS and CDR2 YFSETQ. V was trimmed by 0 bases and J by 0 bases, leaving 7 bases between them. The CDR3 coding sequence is TGCGCCAGCAGCTTGGACGGGAGCTCCTACAATGAGCAGTTCTTC. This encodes CASSLDGSSYNEQFF.

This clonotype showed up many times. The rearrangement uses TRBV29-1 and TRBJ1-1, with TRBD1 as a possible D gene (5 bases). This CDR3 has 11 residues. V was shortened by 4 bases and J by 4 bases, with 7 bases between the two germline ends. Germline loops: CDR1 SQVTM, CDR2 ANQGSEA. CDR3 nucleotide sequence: TGCAGCGTTGTCAGGGCCACTGAAGCTTTCTTT. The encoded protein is CSVVRATEAFF.

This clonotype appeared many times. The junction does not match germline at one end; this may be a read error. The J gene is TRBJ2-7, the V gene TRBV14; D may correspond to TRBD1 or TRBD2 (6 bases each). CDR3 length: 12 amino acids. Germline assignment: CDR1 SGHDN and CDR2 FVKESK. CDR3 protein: CASNQGGREQYF. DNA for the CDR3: TGTGCCAGCAACCAAGGGGGGCGCGAGCAGTACTTC.

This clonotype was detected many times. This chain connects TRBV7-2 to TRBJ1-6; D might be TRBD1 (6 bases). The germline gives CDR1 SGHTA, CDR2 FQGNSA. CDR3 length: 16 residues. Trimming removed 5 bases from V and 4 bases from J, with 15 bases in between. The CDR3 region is CASSPTGHGYNSPLHF. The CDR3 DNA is TGTGCCAGCAGCCCTACGGGACATGGATATAATTCACCCCTCCACTTT.

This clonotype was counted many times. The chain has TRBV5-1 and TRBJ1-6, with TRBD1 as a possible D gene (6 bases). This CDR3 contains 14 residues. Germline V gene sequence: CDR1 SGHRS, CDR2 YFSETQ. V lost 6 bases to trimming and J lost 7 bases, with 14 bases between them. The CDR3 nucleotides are TGCGCCAGCACCCGGGACATCGGGAATTCACCCCTCCACTTT. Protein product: CASTRDIGNSPLHF.

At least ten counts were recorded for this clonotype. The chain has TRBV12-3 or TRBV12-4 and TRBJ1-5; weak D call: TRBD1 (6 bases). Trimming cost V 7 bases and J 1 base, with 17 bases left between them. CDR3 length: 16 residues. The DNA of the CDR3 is TGTGCCAGCACCATTTGGGGGCAGTACAGCAATCAGCCCCAGCATTTT. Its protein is CASTIWGQYSNQPQHF.

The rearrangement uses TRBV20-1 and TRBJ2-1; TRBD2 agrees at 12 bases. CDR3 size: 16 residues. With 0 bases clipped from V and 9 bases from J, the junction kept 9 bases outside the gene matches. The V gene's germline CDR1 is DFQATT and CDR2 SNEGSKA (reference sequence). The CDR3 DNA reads TGCAGTGCTAGAGATCGGGCTAGCGGGAGGGCCGGTGAGCAGTTCTTC. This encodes CSARDRASGRAGEQFF.

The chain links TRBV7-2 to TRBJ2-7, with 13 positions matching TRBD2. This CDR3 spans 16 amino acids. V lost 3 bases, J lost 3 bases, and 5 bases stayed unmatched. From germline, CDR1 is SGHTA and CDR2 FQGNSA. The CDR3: CASSLGLAGLGYEQYF. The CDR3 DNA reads TGTGCCAGCAGCTTGGGACTAGCGGGGTTGGGCTACGAGCAGTACTTC. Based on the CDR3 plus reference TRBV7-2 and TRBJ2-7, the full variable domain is GAGVSQSPSNKVTEKGKDVELRCDPISGHTALYWYRQSLGQGLEFLIYFQGNSAPDKSGLPSDRFSAERTGGSVSTLTIQRTQQEDSAVYLCASSLGLAGLGYEQYFGPGTRLTVT.

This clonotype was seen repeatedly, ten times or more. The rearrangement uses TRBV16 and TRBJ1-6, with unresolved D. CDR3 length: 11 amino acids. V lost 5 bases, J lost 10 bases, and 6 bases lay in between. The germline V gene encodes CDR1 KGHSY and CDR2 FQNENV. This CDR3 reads CASSASSPLHF. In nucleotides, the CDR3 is TGTGCCAGCAGCGCTTCATCACCCCTCCACTTT. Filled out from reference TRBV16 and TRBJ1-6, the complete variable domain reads GEEVAQTPKHLVRGEGQKAKLYCAPIKGHSYVFWYQQVLKNEFKFLISFQNENVFDETGMPKERFSAKCLPNSPCSLEIQATKLEDSAVYFCASSASSPLHFGNGTRLTVT.

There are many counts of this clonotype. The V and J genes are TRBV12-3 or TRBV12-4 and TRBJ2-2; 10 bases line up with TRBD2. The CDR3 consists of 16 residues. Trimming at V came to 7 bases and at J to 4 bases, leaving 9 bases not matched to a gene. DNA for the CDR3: TGTGCCAGCACCGGGAGCGGGAGGGCCTCCACCGGGGAGCTGTTTTTT. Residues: CASTGSGRASTGELFF.

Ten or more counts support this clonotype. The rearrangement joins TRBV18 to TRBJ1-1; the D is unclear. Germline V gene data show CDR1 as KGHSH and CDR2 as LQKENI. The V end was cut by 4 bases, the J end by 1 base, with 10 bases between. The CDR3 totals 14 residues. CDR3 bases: TGTGCCAGCTCACGCCTCCCGACGAACACTGAAGCTTTCTTT. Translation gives CASSRLPTNTEAFF. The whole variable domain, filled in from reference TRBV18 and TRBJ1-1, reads NAGVMQNPRHLVRRRGQEARLRCSPMKGHSHVYWYRQLPEEGLKFMVYLQKENIIDESGMPKERFSAEFPKEGPSILRIQQVVRGDSAAYFCASSRLPTNTEAFFGQGTRLTVV.

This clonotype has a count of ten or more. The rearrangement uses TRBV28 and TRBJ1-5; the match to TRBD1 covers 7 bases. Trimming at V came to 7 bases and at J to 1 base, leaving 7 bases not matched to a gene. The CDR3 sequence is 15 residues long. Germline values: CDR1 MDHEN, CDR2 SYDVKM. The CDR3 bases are TGTGCCAGCAAGCCAGGGGGAGGGAGCAATCAGCCCCAGCATTTT. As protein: CASKPGGGSNQPQHF.

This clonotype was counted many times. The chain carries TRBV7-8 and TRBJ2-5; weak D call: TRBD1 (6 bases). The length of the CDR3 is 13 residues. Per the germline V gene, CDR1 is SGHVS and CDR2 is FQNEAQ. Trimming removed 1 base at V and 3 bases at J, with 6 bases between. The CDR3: CASSLDREETQYF. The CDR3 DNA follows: TGTGCCAGCAGCTTAGACAGGGAAGAGACCCAGTACTTC.

The CDR3 spells CASSRVSFVAAFF. CDR3 in DNA: TGTGCCAGCAGTCGAGTGTCATTCGTGGCCGCTTTCTTT. The J gene is TRBJ1-1, the V gene TRBV28, with D unresolved. The CDR3 covers 13 residues. Germline loops: CDR1 MDHEN, CDR2 SYDVKM. The V end was cut by 5 bases, the J end by 11 bases, with 18 bases between.